This TCR beta chain was sequenced in a study of cytomegalovirus exposure and HLA in healthy donors (dated by TCRdb to 2016 to 2017). For context, the study as a whole: An earlier analysis of several hundred of the donors reported around 280 Gb of sequence data and 95 million to 130 million unique TCR beta sequences obtained from 180 million or so T cells. Among roughly 400 genotyped donors of the cohort, an average of approximately 240,000 unique TCR beta nucleotide sequences were sequenced per donor, roughly 20% of them non-productive. A later genetic analysis used genome-wide SNP genotypes for about 55% of the 666 donors, treating that subset as a discovery cohort. HLA typing covered class I and class II loci at four-digit resolution. Typing coverage varied by locus: roughly 629-640 donors for A, B, C, DRB1 and DQB1; approximately 500 for DQA1; more than 600 for DPA1; approximately 450 for DPB1. To predict cytomegalovirus infection status, the study combined high-throughput TCR immunosequencing, statistical association of individual TCRs with disease status, and machine learning. The aim of the study was to test whether cataloging public T cell receptors could identify signatures of past pathogen exposure. All discovery cohort repertoires had been generated using a single sequencing platform. A later analysis re-analyzed previously published TCR beta repertoires from approximately 670 donors and added high-resolution HLA genotyping to study TCR occurrence patterns. Of the roughly 400 genotyped donors, approximately 80% fell in the genetic ancestry cluster associated with self-reported Caucasian donors. Rather than using new phenotypic data, the later analysis identified candidate immune exposures from TCR beta sequences and from how often those sequences occurred across donors. Alongside the repertoire data, information on donor age, sex, ethnicity and CMV serostatus was compiled. Around 320 gigabases of sequencing data and approximately 84 million unique TCR sequences were included in an early release covering about 600 HLA-typed donors. An earlier analysis of around 580 of the donors used high-throughput TCR beta sequencing to judge whether each TCR beta V gene segment behaved as functional or pseudogenic. A separate validation cohort of 100 to 150 different subjects was used in addition to the roughly 670-subject first cohort. The study used immunosequencing to profile the T cell repertoires of about 670 subjects and linked those repertoires to cytomegalovirus serostatus. Roughly 5 DR-DQ haplotypes were handled as single units for association and clustering because linkage in the cohort was strong. The paper's findings and limits, for the study overall: The presence/absence analyses assumed that sequencing depth was roughly uniform across donors, and that assumption may not be true. Broadly in line with IMGT annotations, most TCR beta V segments showed up in productive rearrangements about 90% or about 30% of the time in an earlier analysis of around 600 of the donors. In a later analysis, 15,000 to 20,000 TCR beta sequences were associated with specific HLA alleles at a false discovery rate of 0.05. In a later genetic analysis, a missense DCLRE1C variant was associated with V-gene and J-gene trimming of TCR beta chains, and the association was replicated in an independent cohort. Most CMV-associated TCR beta chains appeared to be HLA-restricted in a later analysis, and the HLA associations seemed to be driven largely by CMV exposure. Correlated functional status among segregating V segments might reflect linkage disequilibrium, but an unknown experimental factor could not be ruled out. For the cohort, immune exposure information was limited to CMV serostatus. According to a later analysis, parvovirus B19, influenza, CMV and Epstein-Barr virus appeared linked to several top co-occurrence clusters. Three of the identified cytomegalovirus-associated TCR beta chains were confirmed in vitro to be specific for cytomegalovirus antigens. Across donors, most TCR sequences were observed very rarely, whereas some public TCRs were present in many individuals. The earlier analysis of a few hundred of the donors excluded some 15 rarely observed V segments, including chromosome 9 orphons, because counts were too low. The authors suggested that the approach could potentially be extended to other disease states and immunological phenotypes. In a later genetic analysis, fewer N-insertions in productive TCRs were reported among donors in an Asian-associated ancestry cluster than the approximately 710-donor mean. HLA typing was unavailable for some donors at each locus, so association tests used only the typed subset. The study gave a list of under 200 TCR beta chains associated with cytomegalovirus. In a later analysis, HLA-associated TCR beta chains were found to be more clonally expanded and to have lower generation probabilities than equally common non-associated chains. Cytomegalovirus status was reported to be diagnosed by the classifier with high specificity and sensitivity in both the original and validation cohorts. The 87-base-pair reads could not distinguish some IMGT-functional V segments, including TRBV6-2 and TRBV6-3, so those segments were excluded. When HLA alleles, especially DR and DQ, strongly co-occurred, TCR associations were difficult to assign to individual alleles. In this cohort, only TCR beta chains were sequenced, and detectable features were limited by the absence of alpha or paired-chain data. A cluster of highly shared sequence variants was judged likely to represent a technical artifact of the sequencing pipeline. A later analysis found that TCR association rates varied across HLA loci, with DRB1 alleles showing the most associated TCRs and HLA-C alleles the fewest. A further reported finding was that TCR beta sequences accurately predicted the HLA-A and HLA-B alleles for most subjects in the first cohort.

The library was prepared using the immunoSEQ multiplex PCR assay. A mixture of 60 forward primers for TCR Vbeta segments and 13 reverse primers for TCR Jbeta segments was used in the multiplex PCR. A multiplex PCR assay on genomic DNA amplified the CDR3 region of rearranged TCR beta genes. On the Illumina HiSeq System, the amplified TCR beta libraries were sequenced as 87-base-pair reads. The study's processing was this. A later analysis tallied approximately 87 million unique TCR beta chains across the 600 to 700 repertoires, and about 12 million of those chains were shared by two or more donors. To remove PCR and sequencing errors, raw reads were error-corrected and collapsed into unique sequences using a nearest-neighbor algorithm that merged closely related sequences. Alignment of CDR3 sequences to IMGT reference sequences was used to assign V, D and J gene segments. For a sequence to be retained, at least a six-nucleotide match to both a V gene segment and a J gene segment was required. A rearrangement was called productive if the CDR3 had no stop codons and remained in frame with V and J, and every other rearrangement was called non-productive. CDR3 was defined by IMGT convention, running from the second conserved V-encoded cysteine to the conserved J-encoded phenylalanine. The earlier analysis of roughly 590 of the donors excluded sequences that lacked an unambiguous match to a single V gene segment. In an earlier analysis of around 590 of the donors, a V segment was called functional when productive rearrangements were above 56.7%, and segregating when the standard deviation between donors exceeded 5%. To diagnose cytomegalovirus status from the catalog of TCR beta chain sequences, a statistical classification framework was built. V and J gene assignment, in a later analysis, came from comparing TCR nucleotide sequences with IMGT/GENE-DB human TR gene sequences. Using the TCRdist pipeline, a later analysis assigned CDR3 sequences along with most-parsimonious VDJ recombination scenarios. In a later analysis, each TCR beta chain was defined by its CDR3 amino acid sequence together with its V-gene family, and reads without a unique V-gene family were excluded. A later analysis removed 500 to 600 highly shared, low-generation-probability nucleotide sequences to deal with suspected cross-contamination and a sequencing artifact. For each public chain, a later analysis derived a clonal expansion index from normalized ranks of inferred template counts within each repertoire. A later analysis computed generation probabilities with a VDJ recombination model fitted to out-of-frame rearrangements, and checked the results against IGoR. Hypergeometric tests were used in a later analysis to score TCR-TCR, TCR-HLA and TCR-CMV co-occurrence, with a repertoire-size bias correction applied to the TCR pairs. False discovery rates were estimated in a later analysis by permuting HLA or CMV assignments 20 times. In a later analysis, co-occurring TCRs were grouped using DBSCAN, with TCRdist sequence similarity added in when clustering inside HLA-allele-positive subsets. Repertoires with fewer than 30,000 or more than 120,000 public chains, plus five repertoires with anomalous nucleotide sharing, were excluded from co-occurrence clustering. What TCRdb holds here is the immuneACCESS table cut down to in-frame rearrangements. Part of the clones is not present; checked against another copy, under half of the missing clones reflect an unresolved V gene, and the others are unexplained. That table supplies the V and J calls and clone size; D and trimming were determined from the DNA. The table for this sample lists 120,000 to 150,000 clones; roughly 80% of them were counted only once. The ten top clones hold about an eighth of the sample.

In this sample, this clone turned up a few times. Its antigen specificity is not known. Qualities for individual bases were not recorded, and no much larger clone is one base off. Compared with germline, V lacks 5 bases and J lacks 2 bases; bases without a gene match: 12. The germline V gene (reference sequence) provides CDR1 SGHKS and CDR2 YYEKEE. Counted from cysteine to phenylalanine, this CDR3 has 16 amino acids. Left in the record is the CDR3 DNA by itself, 48 bases read in frame from the first base. The cohort consisted of some 730 healthy bone marrow donors. At the time of sampling, all cohort members were nominally healthy, though unrecorded immune exposures were likely present. The donor tested CMV seropositive, placing the donor among the approximately 310 seropositive members of the cohort. A peripheral blood sample was collected from each donor, and TCR beta sequencing was performed on peripheral blood mononuclear cells. Genomic DNA was extracted from the blood cell samples with the Qiagen DNeasy Blood Extraction Kit.

The TCR was taken from a man between 35 and 55 years old in good health and CMV-seropositive. Input material: PBMCs. Here the chain combines TRBV5-5 and TRBJ2-5; 7 middle bases align to TRBD2. The bases read TGTGCCAGCAGTTCCCCCTTACTAGCGCTGCAAGAGACCCAGTACTTC. This is translated as CASSSPLLALQETQYF.